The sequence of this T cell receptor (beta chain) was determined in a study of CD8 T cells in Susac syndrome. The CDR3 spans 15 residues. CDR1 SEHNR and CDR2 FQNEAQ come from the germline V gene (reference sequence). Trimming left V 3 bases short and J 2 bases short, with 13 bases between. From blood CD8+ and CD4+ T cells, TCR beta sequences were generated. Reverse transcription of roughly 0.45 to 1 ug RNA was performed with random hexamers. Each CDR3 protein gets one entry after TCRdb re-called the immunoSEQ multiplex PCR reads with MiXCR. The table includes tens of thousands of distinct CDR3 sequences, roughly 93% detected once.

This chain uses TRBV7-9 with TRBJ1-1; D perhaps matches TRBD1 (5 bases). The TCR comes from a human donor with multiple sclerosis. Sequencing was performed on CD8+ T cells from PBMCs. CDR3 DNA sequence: TGTGCCAGCAGCTTTGGGGCTACCTTCAACACTGAAGCTTTCTTT. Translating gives CASSFGATFNTEAFF.